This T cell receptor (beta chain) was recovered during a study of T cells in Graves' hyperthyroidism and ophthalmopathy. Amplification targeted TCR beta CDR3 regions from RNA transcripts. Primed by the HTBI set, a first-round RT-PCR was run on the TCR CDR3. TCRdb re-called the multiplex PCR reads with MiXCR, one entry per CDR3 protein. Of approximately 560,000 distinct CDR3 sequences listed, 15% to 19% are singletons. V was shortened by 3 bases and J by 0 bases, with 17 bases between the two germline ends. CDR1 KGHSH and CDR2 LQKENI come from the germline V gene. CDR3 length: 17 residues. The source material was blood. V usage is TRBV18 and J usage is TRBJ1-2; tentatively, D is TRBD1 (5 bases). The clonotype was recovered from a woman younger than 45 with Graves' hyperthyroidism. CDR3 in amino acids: CASSPSRGIISNYGYTF. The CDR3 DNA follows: TGTGCCAGCTCACCGTCGCGGGGGATCATATCTAACTATGGCTACACCTTC.